The 6 T cell receptor beta chains presented below share a single source sample, sequenced in a study of a mutant IDH1 vaccine in newly diagnosed glioma. Time point reported: week 35, safety follow-up. The study gave 300 ug of mutant IDH1 20-mer peptide per vaccine dose, with topical imiquimod. Clones were sequenced by immunoSEQ multiplex PCR, and TCRdb holds only the in-frame ones, with some missing. The sample has tens of thousands of clones; approximately 78% are singletons. For these TCRs, the target antigens are not known. The material was PBMCs, obtained from a glioma patient whose treatment included an IDH1 peptide vaccine. Receptor source: a woman aged 40 to 55 with glioma.

The rearrangement joins TRBV21-1 to TRBJ1-4; the D call of TRBD1 is as the table states it, not checked on the DNA. TRBV21-1 represents a pseudogene. CDR3 length: 12 residues. The CDR3 region is CASRGQYEKLFF. The CDR3 DNA reads as TGTGCCAGCCGGGGACAGTATGAAAAACTGTTTTTT.

The chain has TRBV5-5 and TRBJ1-6; a weak D match, TRBD1 (6 bases). The V gene lost 4 bases and the J gene lost 7 bases, with 15 bases spanning the gap. Per the germline V gene, CDR1 is SGHKS and CDR2 is YYEKEE (reference sequence). The CDR3 loop spans 15 amino acids. As DNA, the CDR3 is TGTGCCAGCAGCAAGACCAGGGGTGAGAATTCACCCCTCCACTTT. Translating it yields CASSKTRGENSPLHF.

This clone occurred once. The CDR3 coding sequence is TGTGCCAGCAGTCCCCGACTAGCGGAGGGCGAGACCCAGTACTTC. Residues: CASSPRLAEGETQYF. The J gene is TRBJ2-5, the V gene TRBV27, with 9 bases fitting TRBD2. V lost 5 bases and J lost 5; bases outside the gene matches: 9. The germline gives CDR1 MNHEY, CDR2 SMNVEV (reference sequence). CDR3 size: 15 residues.

V and J are TRBV2 and TRBJ2-5, with D uncertain. Germline V gene lookup returns CDR1 SNHLY and CDR2 FYNNEI. The V end was cut by 4 bases, the J end by 1 base, with 4 bases between. The CDR3 spans 12 residues. The CDR3 loop is CASSGSQETQYF. The DNA of the CDR3 is TGTGCCAGCAGTGGAAGCCAAGAGACCCAGTACTTC.

The J gene is TRBJ2-5, the V gene TRBV2; 10 bases are shared with TRBD2. This CDR3 has 15 amino acids. Trimming took 4 bases from V and 4 from J; bases not matched to a gene: 6. CDR1 and CDR2 from the germline V gene are SNHLY and FYNNEI. In DNA form, the CDR3 reads TGTGCCAGCAGTGGGGAGCGGGGGGGTTCAGAGACCCAGTACTTC. Translated, it gives CASSGERGGSETQYF. The full variable domain, completed using reference TRBV2 and TRBJ2-5, is EPEVTQTPSHQVTQMGQEVILRCVPISNHLYFYWYRQILGQKVEFLVSFYNNEISEKSEIFDDQFSVERPDGSNFTLKIRSTKLEDSAMYFCASSGERGGSETQYFGPGTRLLVL.

V is TRBV5-1 and J is TRBJ1-2, with 9 nucleotides matching TRBD1. Looked up from germline, CDR1 is SGHRS and CDR2 is YFSETQ. CDR3 length equals 14 residues. The V gene end was trimmed by 4 bases and the J gene end by 5 bases; junction bases not matched to a gene: 6. The CDR3 protein is CASSPHRGRYGYTF. The CDR3 nucleotides are TGCGCCAGCAGCCCCCACAGGGGGCGTTATGGCTACACCTTC.